This T cell receptor beta chain was retrieved from a study of cytomegalovirus exposure and HLA in healthy donors. Study-wide results and caveats: The study designated about 180 TCR beta chains cytomegalovirus-associated. Among the CMV-associated chains, three were confirmed in vitro as specific for CMV antigens. Most sequenced TCRs were rare (though some public TCRs occurred in many donors).

The junction had 10 bases not matched to a gene; V was cut back by 4 bases and J by 1 base. CDR3 length: 16 residues. CDR1 SGHRS and CDR2 YFSETQ come from the germline V gene. A roughly 120-subject validation cohort, separate from the approximately 690-subject first cohort, supplied the donors. TCRdb's table, derived via immunoSEQ multiplex PCR, lists solely in-frame clones and lacks some. The table includes under 400,000 clones, just over 85% detected once. Regarding this clone: The antigen is unknown.

The V call is TRBV5-1, the J call TRBJ1-2; TRBD1 matches 7 bases. Specimen: PBMCs. This receptor was obtained from a woman under 30 in good health and CMV-seronegative. The CDR3 nucleotides are TGCGCCAGCAGCCCCCTCGGACAGGATTTTAACTATGGCTACACCTTC. Its protein product is CASSPLGQDFNYGYTF.